This TCR beta chain emerged from a study of T cells in narcolepsy. For the study at large: Enrolled donors included narcolepsy type 1 or type 2 patients and healthy controls. Study conclusions and caveats: Autoreactive clone sequences were missing from some blood memory CD4+ repertoires. Blood of same and different patients, but not healthy controls, reportedly held recurring autoreactive clonotypes.

This CDR3 comprises 15 residues. The germline V gene has CDR1 GTSNPN and CDR2 SVGIG (reference sequence). Trimming stripped 4 bases from V and 5 bases from J, with 21 bases between. Details on this clone: Its target is not known.

Generated by immunoSEQ multiplex PCR, the TCRdb table keeps only in-frame clones and is missing some. The data contain approximately 25,000 clones, roughly 64% of them singletons. This receptor was obtained from a human donor in good health. V gene TRBV30 combines with J gene TRBJ2-7; D may correspond to TRBD1 or TRBD2 (6 bases each). The sequencing input was memory (CD45RA-) CD4+ T cells from blood. The CDR3 DNA reads as TGTGCCTGGAACACCCGGGGGCGGGGCACCCACGAGCAGTACTTC. Translated, it gives CAWNTRGRGTHEQYF.